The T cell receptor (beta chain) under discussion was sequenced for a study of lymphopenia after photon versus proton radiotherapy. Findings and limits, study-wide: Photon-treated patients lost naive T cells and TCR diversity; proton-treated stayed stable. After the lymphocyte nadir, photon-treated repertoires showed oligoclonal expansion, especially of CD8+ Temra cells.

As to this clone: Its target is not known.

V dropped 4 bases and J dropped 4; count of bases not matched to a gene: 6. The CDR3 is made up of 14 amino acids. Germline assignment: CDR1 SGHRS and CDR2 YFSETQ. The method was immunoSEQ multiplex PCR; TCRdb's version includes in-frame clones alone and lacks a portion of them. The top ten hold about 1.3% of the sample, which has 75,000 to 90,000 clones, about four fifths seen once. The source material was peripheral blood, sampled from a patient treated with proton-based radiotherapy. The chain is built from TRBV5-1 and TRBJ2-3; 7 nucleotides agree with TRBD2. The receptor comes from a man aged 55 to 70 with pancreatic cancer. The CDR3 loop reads CASSTGGSPDTQYF. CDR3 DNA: TGCGCCAGCAGCACGGGAGGCTCACCAGATACGCAGTATTTT.